Listed here is a single T cell receptor beta chain. Antigen unknown. Trimming left V 7 bases short and J 1 base short, with 10 bases between. Germline V lookup: CDR1 SNHLY, CDR2 FYNNEI. The CDR3 consists of 13 residues. Measured with immunoSEQ multiplex PCR; TCRdb has only the in-frame clones, and not every one. The sample shows tens of thousands of clones, 60% to 85% of them seen only once. The sample is drawn from a study of T cell responses to AZD1222 COVID-19 vaccine. Study conclusions and caveats: An increase in Spike-specific TCR breadth and depth was observed after two AZD1222 doses. Repertoires were collected only later (after the peak T cell response had occurred).

The starting material was peripheral blood, obtained on day 0 of AZD1222 vaccination. The sequence derives from an adult in good health. The chain has TRBV2 and TRBJ2-5; D remains unclear. The CDR3 region has the DNA TGTGCCAGCATCAGAGGTATCCAAGAGACCCAGTACTTC. It is translated as CASIRGIQETQYF.